A selection of T cell receptor beta chains follows, all from one sample in a study of metastatic and nonmetastatic thyroid tumors. From the PCR reads, TCRdb re-called clones with MiXCR. The sample yields approximately 35,000 clones, about 15% seen once. The material sequenced was blood. The receptors stem from a male donor with papillary thyroid cancer or a benign thyroid nodule (not recorded which). Some clones in this sample may be carry-over from other donors' samples. CDR3s include the opening cysteine and the closing phenylalanine or tryptophan. Not every row has a clone size; where given, it reads once, few, many or a size class.

j_call clone_size v_call cdr3_aa
TRBJ2-2 many TRBV6-2/TRBV6-3 CASTHNRDTNTGELFF
TRBJ1-1 many TRBV5-5 CASSLASNGRDTEAFF
TRBJ1-2 - TRBV27 CASSSRAGANYGYTF
TRBJ2-7 - TRBV11-1 CASSLGVQGAGYEQYF
TRBJ1-2 many TRBV7-8 CASSPGTPAPSNYGYTF
TRBJ1-4 many TRBV2 CASRETGVAEKLFF
TRBJ2-2 - TRBV11-2 CASSSPWASGVLGELFF
TRBJ2-5 many TRBV6-2/TRBV6-3 CASSRGQGETQYF
TRBJ2-5 many TRBV7-3 CASSSNEETQYF
TRBJ1-4 many TRBV11-2 CASTTGNEKLFF
TRBJ2-2 many TRBV4-1 CASSQPRQGRTGELFF
TRBJ2-7 many TRBV4-1 CASSQEKDNYYEQYF
TRBJ2-1 many TRBV24-1 CATSGPSTGPKFF
TRBJ1-2 many TRBV10-3 CAISESAGQRGGYTF
TRBJ2-1 many TRBV20-1 CSSRVTGRSYNEQFF
TRBJ2-3 - TRBV20-1 CSSLAGVTDTQYF
TRBJ2-1 many TRBV24-1 CATSALVGEQFF
TRBJ2-3 many TRBV9 CASSRLVGPPDTQYF
TRBJ2-5 many TRBV14 CASSQGQVGRTQYF
TRBJ2-1 many TRBV20-1 CSASGVLDWEQFF
TRBJ1-4 many TRBV5-6 CASRREDGDEKLFF
TRBJ2-2 many TRBV4-1 CASSQDIGRGAAGELFF
TRBJ1-3 many TRBV15 CATSRDRGAGNTIYF
TRBJ2-6 few TRBV12-3/TRBV12-4 CASSPEAGPGANVLTF
TRBJ2-5 few TRBV9 CASSVAGLGPGYQETQYF
TRBJ1-5 many TRBV15 CATSRGRQGIPNQPQHF
TRBJ2-5 many TRBV30 CAQGPFQETQYF
TRBJ2-7 many TRBV7-2 CASSLATVPYEQYF
TRBJ1-2 many TRBV12-3/TRBV12-4 CATARGARGYGYTF
TRBJ2-5 many TRBV20-1 CSADREDRETQYF
TRBJ2-7 many TRBV7-8 CASSQGPGGLYEQYF
TRBJ1-5 many TRBV28 CASGGSTWGGQPQHF
TRBJ2-7 - TRBV5-8 CASSRLGNYEQYF
TRBJ2-2 - TRBV24-1 CATIPGRLTGELFF
TRBJ2-1 once TRBV25-1 CASRSIGTENSGLAGEVFYNEQFF
TRBJ1-2 - TRBV12-3/TRBV12-4 CASIRGYVYTF
TRBJ1-3 many TRBV30 CAWSTGGSGNTIYF
TRBJ2-4 many TRBV6-1 CASSPTGPLAKNIQYF
TRBJ2-5 many TRBV7-7 CASSQGTGWGETQYF
TRBJ2-3 many TRBV3-1 CASSQVSRRFSTDTQYF
TRBJ1-2 - TRBV19 CASSLSGDRGIDGYTF
TRBJ2-5 many TRBV4-1 CASSQDPGLAGGGESETQYF
TRBJ2-2 many TRBV24-1 CATSSLQGGTGELFF
TRBJ1-3 many TRBV4-1 CASSQDELITGNTIYF
TRBJ2-3 many TRBV6-1 CASSLAGVDTQYF
TRBJ2-2 many TRBV28 CASSIIEGAGTGELFF
TRBJ1-2 few TRBV7-3 CASSPSGGAGGYTF
TRBJ2-1 many TRBV28 CASGGTAYKQFF
TRBJ2-3 many TRBV10-3 CAISERVGLAGATDTQYF
TRBJ2-1 - TRBV24-1 CATSEPSPGQYNEQFF
TRBJ2-7 many TRBV6-1 CASRQGVLYEQYF
TRBJ2-7 few TRBV10-3 CAIRGQTSSYEQYF
TRBJ1-4 many TRBV4-3 CASSQDYGVAGVATNEKLFF
TRBJ1-3 many TRBV29-1 CSVEGGNTIYF
TRBJ1-5 many TRBV3-1 CASSQDLGGGNQPQHF
TRBJ2-7 many TRBV28 CASSGLQGAREQYF
TRBJ1-2 - TRBV7-2 CASSLGPDSPYYGYTF
TRBJ1-2 - TRBV7-9 CASSPDRGDLYGYTF
TRBJ2-1 many TRBV5-1 CASSFAPGARNEQFF